This record looks at one T cell receptor (beta chain) sequence and its context. It lacks a known antigen. It has no much larger one-base neighbor in the sample; base qualities were not kept. Whole blood was collected in K2EDTA tubes by collaborating institutions according to the institutions' own protocols. For TCRbeta analysis, collaborators shipped samples as frozen whole blood, isolated PBMCs, or DNA extracted from either of those sample types. TCRbeta CDR3 regions were amplified from genomic DNA by means of the immunoSEQ Assay, a bias-controlled multiplex PCR. The study's processing was this. The number of nucleated cells in each sample was estimated from the amplification of reference gene primers within the assay. To quantify the absolute abundance of each unique TCRbeta CDR3 rearrangement, sequence reads were collapsed and filtered. For each sample, productive Simpson clonality was calculated by taking the square root of Simpson's diversity index across productive rearrangements. Entries here come from immuneACCESS through TCRdb and include only in-frame sequences with V and J called. Some clones fail to appear in such tables; in the studies checked, an unresolved V gene covers under half of the shortfall, and the cause of the remainder is unknown. V, J and clone size reflect that table, while D and trimming were determined from the DNA. The sample table contains some 200,000 clones; only one count was recorded for 84% of them. The top ten clones comprise 6% to 8.5% of the sample.

The CDR3 sequence holds 15 residues, the cysteine and phenylalanine included. The entry retains the CDR3 DNA only, 45 bases that are in frame from base 1. The CDR1 and CDR2 encoded by the germline V gene (reference sequence) are LGHDT and YNNKEL. Clipping removes 1 base from V and 0 bases from J, with 0 as the unmatched junction base count. This record comes from a study of blood T cell repertoires in COVID-19 (dated by TCRdb to the early 2020s). About the full investigation: Collaborator samples came from the United States, Italy and Spain and covered acute and convalescent phases of COVID-19. Nearly every sample came with metadata listing a de-identified subject ID, COVID-19 status, age in years and sex. Where available, HLA class I and class II types were obtained from metadata supplied by the sample provider rather than from assay-based typing. The repertoires were made available in a free public database intended to serve as a resource for research on the immune response to SARS-CoV-2. The material from the prospective study consisted of cDNA or gDNA derived from T cells, B-cell-depleted T cells, or PBMCs. Samples came from the ongoing ImmuneRACE study (first 160 participants) plus 1,254 subjects from 6 global collaborators. Deeply sampled blood TCRbeta repertoires from subjects exposed to, actively infected with, or recovered from COVID-19 were included in the dataset. Results and caveats for the whole study, not just this receptor: The amount of clinical and demographic metadata varied by source and participant and was provided uncurated.

The chain couples TRBV3-1 (or the pseudogene TRBV3-2) to TRBJ1-3; TRBD1 aligns with 7 central bases. The specimen was peripheral blood. The origin of this receptor is a woman in her fifties or sixties with active or convalescent COVID-19. The CDR3 corresponds to CASSQGDSSGNTIYF. The nucleotide sequence is given as TGTGCCAGCAGCCAAGGGGACAGCTCTGGAAACACCATATATTTT.